Listed here are 23 T cell receptor beta chains from one sample, sequenced in a study of tumor-infiltrating lymphocytes in primary liver carcinoma. Total RNA and DNA came together from roughly 20-30 mg of bulk tissue without cell sorting. Researchers generated TCR beta cDNA from 500 ng of total RNA, relying on a constant-region primer. Sequencing libraries for TCR beta derived from three nested multiplex PCR rounds that used slightly modified ARM-PCR. The first two PCR rounds used TRBV1-TRBV30 primers with a Cbeta primer, roughly 10 cycles each. TCRdb processed the multiplex PCR reads anew with MiXCR; each CDR3 protein has one entry. The sample has approximately 190,000 distinct CDR3 sequences; around four fifths are singletons. The specimen was tumor tissue from primary liver carcinoma. These TCRs come from a man aged 35 to 55 with primary liver carcinoma and hepatitis B virus infection.

Notes on this clonotype: Sequence at one end of the junction differs from germline and may be a read error. The V call is TRBV29-1, the J call TRBJ2-2; D possibly corresponds to TRBD2 (5 bases). The length of the CDR3 is 14 residues. Germline loops: CDR1 SQVTM, CDR2 ANQGSEA. The CDR3 spells CSVEDRTMARELFF. The CDR3, as DNA: TGTAGCGTTGAAGATCGGACCATGGCCAGGGAGCTGTTTTTT.

Points on this clonotype: The junction differs from germline at one of its ends, possibly a read error. The gene calls are TRBV5-1 and TRBJ2-3, with D maybe TRBD2 (5 bases). This CDR3 contains 16 residues. The germline gives CDR1 SGHRS, CDR2 YFSETQ. The CDR3 DNA reads as TGCGCCAGCAGCTTGAACGGCCGAGCTAGCACAGATACGCAGTGTTTT. It yields the protein CASSLNGRASTDTQCF.

In the case of this clonotype: A junction boundary mismatches the germline segment, possibly from a read error. V is TRBV11-1 and J is TRBJ2-2; D tentatively reads TRBD1 or TRBD2 (5 bases each). From germline, CDR1 is SGHAT and CDR2 FQDESV (reference sequence). The CDR3 sequence is 15 residues long. This CDR3 reads CTSSYTGPFFGKLFF. The CDR3 nucleotides read TGTACCAGCAGTTATACAGGACCTTTCTTCGGGAAGCTGTTTTTT.

About this clonotype itself: Germline and junction disagree at one end, which may indicate a read error. The CDR3 DNA sequence: TGTGCCAGCAGCCTTAGGGCGGGGACCAATGAGCAGCTCTTC. Its protein is CASSLRAGTNEQLF. V gene TRBV11-2 combines with J gene TRBJ2-1; D perhaps matches TRBD2 (6 bases). CDR1 is SGHAT and CDR2 is FQNNGV in the germline V gene. CDR3 length: 14 residues. The whole variable domain, remainder taken from reference TRBV11-2 and TRBJ2-1, is EAGVAQSPRYKIIEKRQSVAFWCNPISGHATLYWYQQILGQGPKLLIQFQNNGVVDDSQLPKDRFSAERLKGVDSTLKIQPAKLEDSAVYLCASSLRAGTNEQLFGPGTRLTVL.

Points on this clonotype: The conserved final phenylalanine or tryptophan is absent from the CDR3, which likely points to a read error. No DNA is shown, since the ends of the CDR3 on it are uncertain; the CDR3 is the one TCRdb lists. The chain uses TRBV29-1 and TRBJ2-2; TRBD2, as called in the table, went unchecked against the DNA. The CDR3 length equals 15 residues, ends included. CDR1 is SQVTM, CDR2 ANQGSEA, per germline. The CDR3 reads CSVGTSATNTGEQFS.

A word on this clonotype: The CDR3 end shows no conserved phenylalanine or tryptophan, and so a read error is likely. The V call is TRBV5-6, the J call TRBJ1-2; 7 bases match TRBD1. The CDR3 has 17 residues. Per germline, CDR1 SGHDT and CDR2 YYEEEE. The CDR3, as DNA: TGTGCCAGCAGCTCCGGGACAGAGATAGCTTGGGGCTATGACTACACCATC. Residues: CASSSGTEIAWGYDYTI.

The chain links TRBV6-1 to TRBJ2-1; 13 bases are a match to TRBD2. J was trimmed by 5 bases and V by 8 bases; bases with no gene match: 15. Germline lookup yields CDR1 MNHNS and CDR2 SASEGT. The CDR3 contains 18 residues. DNA of the CDR3: TGTGCCAGCGGCGAAGCCAAGTTCGGACTAGCGGGGGACAATGAGCAGTTCTTC. The encoded protein is CASGEAKFGLAGDNEQFF.

A word on this clonotype: One end of the junction does not line up with germline, which may come from a read error. The V gene is TRBV5-1, the J gene TRBJ2-1, with 9 bases aligning to TRBD1. Germline values: CDR1 SGHRS, CDR2 YFSETQ. This CDR3 contains 16 residues. The CDR3 protein is CTSSLAPGQGYNEQFF. The CDR3 bases are TGCACTAGCAGCTTGGCCCCGGGACAGGGATACAATGAACAGTTCTTC.

Details on this clonotype: An end of the junction does not agree with germline; a read error may underlie this. The CDR3 sequence is CASSIAGSDTQYF. DNA for the CDR3: TGTGCCAGCAGCATAGCGGGAAGTGATACGCAGTATTTT. The chain employs TRBV7-8 and TRBJ2-3; 8 bases align to TRBD2. Germline-derived CDR1 and CDR2 are SGHVS and FQNEAQ. The CDR3 contains 13 residues. The full variable domain, its missing parts supplied by reference TRBV7-8 and TRBJ2-3, is GAGVSQSPRYKVAKRGQDVALRCDPISGHVSLFWYQQALGQGPEFLTYFQNEAQLDKSGLPSDRFFAERPEGSVSTLKIQRTQQEDSAVYLCASSIAGSDTQYFGPGTRLTVL.

With respect to this clonotype: At one end, the junction sequence differs from germline, possibly due to a read error. The chain uses TRBV29-1 and TRBJ2-7; D is tentatively TRBD1 or TRBD2 (5 bases each). Per germline, CDR1 SQVTM and CDR2 ANQGSEA. The CDR3 is 16 residues long. CDR3 bases: TGTAGCGCCATGACATCTGGGACCGGCAGTCCCTACGGGCAGTACTTC. Translated, it gives CSAMTSGTGSPYGQYF.

As to this clonotype: The CDR3 end shows no conserved phenylalanine or tryptophan, and so a read error is likely. DNA for the CDR3: TGTGACAGCAGCCCTAGCACCCGGGAGACCCAGTACTTA. This codes for CDSSPSTRETQYL. This chain connects TRBV5-6 to TRBJ2-5; perhaps TRBD2 as D (5 bases). This CDR3 spans 13 amino acids. Per germline, CDR1 SGHDT and CDR2 YYEEEE.

With regard to this clonotype: One end of the junction does not line up with germline, which may come from a read error. The V gene is TRBV6-1, the J gene TRBJ1-4; D is undetermined. Per the germline V gene, CDR1 is MNHNS and CDR2 is SASEGT. The CDR3 totals 16 residues. CDR3 amino acids: CASSEAGIATNEKLYF. CDR3 nucleotides: TGTGCCAGTAGTGAAGCGGGTATTGCAACTAATGAAAAACTGTATTTT.

Points on this clonotype: An end of the junction does not agree with germline; a read error may underlie this. The chain combines TRBV28 with TRBJ2-4; either TRBD1 or TRBD2 may supply D (6 bases each). The germline V gene encodes CDR1 MDHEN and CDR2 SYDVKM. This CDR3 comprises 14 residues. In DNA, the CDR3 is TGTGCCAGCGGTTTAGTGGGGGGCAGATACATTCAGTACTTC. Its protein is CASGLVGGRYIQYF.

Ten or more counts support this clonotype. V usage is TRBV28 and J usage is TRBJ2-3, with D uncertain. V was shortened by 2 bases and J by 0 bases, with 15 bases between the two germline ends. This CDR3 contains 17 residues. Germline loops: CDR1 MDHEN, CDR2 SYDVKM. This CDR3 reads CASSLTTVGISTDTQYF. CDR3 sequence (DNA): TGTGCCAGCAGTTTAACGACCGTGGGAATTAGCACAGATACGCAGTATTTT.

This clonotype occurred a few times. The V and J genes are TRBV4-3 and TRBJ2-3; D is ambiguous. Germline values: CDR1 LGHNA, CDR2 YSLEER. The CDR3 covers 14 residues. The V and J ends lost 9 bases and 1 base respectively, with 14 bases between them. The CDR3 sequence: CASTQDHGTDTQYF. DNA for the CDR3: TGCGCCAGTACCCAAGATCACGGCACAGATACGCAGTATTTT.

A word on this clonotype: A read error may produce the germline difference seen at one junction end. The CDR3 loop reads CRVVNKVNTGELFF. CDR3 nucleotides: TGCAGGGTTGTCAACAAGGTGAACACCGGGGAGCTGTTTTTT. J is TRBJ2-2 and V is TRBV29-1; D not resolved. CDR1 is SQVTM, CDR2 ANQGSEA, per germline. The CDR3 has 14 amino acids.

The chain carries TRBV11-2 and TRBJ2-5; possibly TRBD1 for D (6 bases). CDR1 and CDR2 from the germline V gene are SGHAT and FQNNGV. The CDR3 has 14 amino acids. V dropped 3 bases and J dropped 13 bases, with 21 bases sitting between them. CDR3 loop: CASSFSRGQETLYF. In nucleotides, the CDR3 is TGTGCCAGCAGCTTCAGCAGGGGACAAGAGACTCTGTACTTC.

With regard to this clonotype: One end of the junction does not line up with germline, which may come from a read error. The rearrangement joins TRBV4-2 to TRBJ1-6; 8 bases fit TRBD1. The germline V gene encodes CDR1 LGHNA and CDR2 YNFKEQ. CDR3 size: 20 residues. CDR3 bases: TGTGCCAGCAGACCCGCCGAGACAGGGGCTGCGAGCTCCTATAATTCACCCCTCCACTTC. This codes for CASRPAETGAASSYNSPLHF.

Points on this clonotype: The junction shows a germline mismatch at one end, possibly a read error. This chain links TRBV5-4 with TRBJ2-3; D gene uncertain. CDR1 is SGHNT and CDR2 is YYREEE in the germline V gene (reference sequence). The CDR3 covers 12 residues. CDR3 DNA: TGCGCCAGCAGGCACCGCACAGATACGCAGTATTTT. Residues: CASRHRTDTQYF.

The sample holds many counts of this clonotype. This chain joins TRBV15 and TRBJ2-2, with no clear D. The CDR3 contains 16 residues. CDR1 LNHNV and CDR2 YYDKDF come from the germline V gene (reference sequence). Trimming took 1 base from V and 6 from J, leaving 15 bases between them. The CDR3 region has the DNA TGTGCCACCAGCAGAGCATCGGCGGCCTCCCCCGGGGAGCTGTTTTTT. This sequence encodes CATSRASAASPGELFF.

Regarding this clonotype: The junction departs from germline at one end; a sequencing error may be responsible. The V and J genes are TRBV5-1 and TRBJ1-1; D gene uncertain. This CDR3 spans 13 amino acids. Germline CDR1 and CDR2: SGHRS and YFSETQ. CDR3 in DNA: TGCGCCAGCGGCTTGGTTATAAACACTGAAGCTTTCTTT. Protein sequence: CASGLVINTEAFF.

The sample holds one count of this clonotype. At one of its ends the junction is not consistent with the germline gene, which may arise from a read error. This sequence joins TRBV5-4 and TRBJ2-1; possibly TRBD1 for D (6 bases). Looked up from germline, CDR1 is SGHNT and CDR2 is YYREEE (reference sequence). This CDR3 is 14 amino acids long. This chain's CDR3 is CANSLGHSHNEQFF. CDR3 bases: TGTGCCAACAGTTTGGGACACTCCCACAATGAGCAGTTCTTC. Filled out from reference TRBV5-4 and TRBJ2-1, the complete variable domain reads ETGVTQSPTHLIKTRGQQVTLRCSSQSGHNTVSWYQQALGQGPQFIFQYYREEENGRGNFPPRFSGLQFPNYSSELNVNALELDDSALYLCANSLGHSHNEQFFGPGTRLTVL.

A remark on this clonotype: As the CDR3 is not closed by the conserved phenylalanine or tryptophan, this likely results from a read error. The chain joins TRBV29-1 to TRBJ2-5; D remains unclear. Germline assignment: CDR1 SQVTM and CDR2 ANQGSEA. Trimming cost V 3 bases and J 9 bases, with 14 bases left between them. CDR3 length: 12 amino acids. CDR3 protein: CSVDGSVESQYL. CDR3 nucleotides: TGCAGCGTTGATGGCTCCGTGGAATCCCAGTACTTG.